This entry features one TCR beta chain sequence. It has no known antigen specificity. Per-base quality was not reported, and no clone a single base away is much larger than it. From the cysteine through the phenylalanine, the CDR3 covers 14 amino acids. Of all the DNA, just the CDR3 is kept, 42 bases in frame from base 1. Taken from the germline V gene, the CDR1 and CDR2 loops are SGHTS and YDEGEE. A distance of 10 bases separates the germline ends of V and J, which lose 4 bases and 0 bases respectively. Whole blood was collected in K2EDTA tubes by collaborating institutions according to the institutions' own protocols. For TCRbeta analysis, collaborators shipped samples as frozen whole blood, isolated PBMCs, or DNA extracted from either of those sample types. TCRbeta CDR3 regions were amplified from genomic DNA by means of the immunoSEQ Assay, a bias-controlled multiplex PCR. Concerning the study's data processing: Within the assay, amplification of reference gene primers was used to estimate how many nucleated cells each sample contained. Sequence reads were collapsed and filtered to measure the absolute abundance of every unique TCRbeta CDR3 rearrangement. For each sample, productive Simpson clonality was calculated by taking the square root of Simpson's diversity index across productive rearrangements. TCRdb mirrors the immuneACCESS table, restricted to in-frame sequences. Some clones are absent from its copies; in checked studies, under half trace to an unresolved V gene, and the reason for the others is unknown. V and J calls and clone size are given by that table; D and trimming were obtained from the DNA. This sample gives fewer than 90,000 clones in total; roughly 80% of them show up just once. The ten largest account for about half of the sample.

The data stem from a study of blood T cell repertoires in COVID-19 (dated by TCRdb to 2019 to 2021). About the study as a whole: Collaborator samples came from the United States, Italy and Spain and covered acute and convalescent phases of COVID-19. The material from the prospective study consisted of cDNA or gDNA derived from T cells, B-cell-depleted T cells, or PBMCs. Subjects who had been exposed to COVID-19, were actively infected with it, or had recovered from it provided the deeply sampled blood TCRbeta repertoires that made up the dataset. The repertoires were released in a freely available public database intended as a resource for research on the immune response to SARS-CoV-2. Samples were obtained from the ongoing ImmuneRACE study (first 160 participants) and from 1,200 or so subjects provided by 6 global collaborators. Sample metadata almost always included a de-identified subject ID, COVID-19 status, age in years and sex. Where HLA class I and class II types were available, the types were taken from metadata supplied by the sample provider, not from assay-based typing. Results the study describes overall, beyond this receptor: The quantity of clinical and demographic metadata differed by source and by participant and was supplied without curation.

The sequence is built from TRBV5-8 and TRBJ1-1; the D segment could be TRBD1, given 6 matching bases. The receptor's source is a human donor in a cohort sampled during active COVID-19. Sequencing was carried out using peripheral blood. In nucleotides, the sequence is TGTGCCAGCAGCCCCAGGGGTATGAACACTGAAGCTTTCTTT. This is translated as CASSPRGMNTEAFF. Extended through the reference TRBV5-8 and TRBJ1-1 proteins, this CDR3 yields the full variable domain: EAGVTQSPTHLIKTRGQQATLRCSPISGHTSVYWYQQALGLGLQFLLWYDEGEERNRGNFPPRFSGRQFPNYSSELNVNALELEDSALYLCASSPRGMNTEAFFGQGTRLTVV.